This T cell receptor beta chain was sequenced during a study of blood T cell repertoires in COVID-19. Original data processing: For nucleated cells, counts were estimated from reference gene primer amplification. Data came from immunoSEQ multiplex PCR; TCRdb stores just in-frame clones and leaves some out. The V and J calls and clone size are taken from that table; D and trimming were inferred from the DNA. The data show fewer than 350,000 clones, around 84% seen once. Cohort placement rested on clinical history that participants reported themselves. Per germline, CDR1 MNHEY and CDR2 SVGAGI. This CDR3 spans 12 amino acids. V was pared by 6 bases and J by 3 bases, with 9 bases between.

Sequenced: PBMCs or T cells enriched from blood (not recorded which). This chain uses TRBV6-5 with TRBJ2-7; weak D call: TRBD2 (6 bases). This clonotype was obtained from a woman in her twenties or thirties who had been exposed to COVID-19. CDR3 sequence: CASRDYFYEQYF. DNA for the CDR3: TGTGCCAGCAGGGACTACTTCTACGAGCAGTACTTC.